One sample yielded the 10 T cell receptor beta chains listed below, sequenced in a study of patients and donors after allogeneic stem cell transplantation. TCRdb analysed the RT-PCR reads with MiXCR anew, one entry per CDR3 protein. The sample has about 16,000 distinct CDR3 sequences; under 35% are singletons. Sequencing was done on a sample of blood, either unsorted or a sorted T cell fraction (not recorded which). The receptors here all came from a human donor who was either an allogeneic HSCT recipient or a stem cell or donor lymphocyte infusion donor (not recorded which). It is not recorded whose cells these are; they may come from a transplant donor.

The genes are TRBV6-4 and TRBJ2-1; 7 bases agree with TRBD2. CDR1 and CDR2 (germline): MRHNA, SNTAGT. The CDR3 extends over 14 amino acids. After removal of 5 bases from V and 7 bases from J, the junction contained 8 bases not matched to a gene. CDR3 bases: TGTGCCAGCAGTCTCGTGGAGGGAGGGAATGAGCAGTTCTTC. It translates to CASSLVEGGNEQFF.

This clonotype was counted ten times or more. The rearrangement joins TRBV5-1 to TRBJ1-1; no clear D gene. Germline V gene sequence: CDR1 SGHRS, CDR2 YFSETQ. Trimming left V 1 base short and J 1 base short, with 11 bases between. This CDR3 contains 15 residues. The CDR3 reads CASSLPVFGNTEAFF. The DNA of the CDR3 is TGCGCCAGCAGCTTGCCCGTGTTCGGGAACACTGAAGCTTTCTTT.

The V and J genes are TRBV5-6 and TRBJ1-1; a weak D match, TRBD1 (6 bases). V gave up 0 bases and J gave up 11 bases, with 20 bases separating them. Germline V gives CDR1 SGHDT, CDR2 YYEEEE. The CDR3 extends over 15 amino acids. CDR3 loop: CASSLEALPGRGAFF. The DNA for the CDR3 is TGTGCCAGCAGCTTGGAGGCGTTGCCGGGAAGGGGGGCTTTCTTT.

This clonotype was seen only a few times. The chain has TRBV10-3 and TRBJ1-6; tentative D call: TRBD1 (6 bases). Germline CDR1 is ENHRY and CDR2 is SYGVKD. V lost 5 bases and J 5 bases, leaving 10 bases between the germline ends. CDR3 length equals 14 residues. The CDR3 sequence: CAISQQGNNSPLHF. In DNA form, the CDR3 reads TGTGCCATCAGTCAACAGGGAAATAATTCACCCCTCCACTTT.

Relative to its sample, this clonotype is medium-sized (0.01 to 0.1%). The chain couples TRBV5-5 to TRBJ1-1, with D uncertain. In germline, CDR1 is SGHKS, CDR2 YYEKEE (reference sequence). The CDR3 sequence is 13 residues long. Trimming took off 4 bases at V and 3 bases at J, with 10 bases between the two ends. The CDR3 sequence: CASSRRADTEAFF. The CDR3 coding sequence is TGTGCCAGCAGCCGGAGGGCAGACACTGAAGCTTTCTTT.

This chain connects TRBV30 to TRBJ1-2, with unresolved D. The ends were cut back, 2 bases at V and 1 base at J, with 8 bases in the middle. The CDR3 covers 13 residues. The germline CDR1 and CDR2 sequences are GTSNPN and SVGIG (reference sequence). The CDR3 coding sequence is TGTGCCTGGAGTCTCGACCGTAACTATGGCTACACCTTC. Amino acids: CAWSLDRNYGYTF.

This clonotype came up many times. This rearrangement joins TRBV20-1 to TRBJ1-1; the D gene is possibly TRBD1 (6 bases). Germline assignment: CDR1 DFQATT and CDR2 SNEGSKA (reference sequence). Trimming took off 6 bases at V and 1 base at J, with 12 bases between the two ends. The CDR3 sequence is 13 residues long. CDR3 region: CSAQGGRNTEAFF. CDR3 DNA sequence: TGCAGTGCCCAAGGGGGAAGGAACACTGAAGCTTTCTTT.

V usage is TRBV15 and J usage is TRBJ1-2; maybe TRBD1 (6 bases). The germline V gene encodes CDR1 LNHNV and CDR2 YYDKDF (reference sequence). This CDR3 contains 17 residues. V lost 0 bases and J 1 base, leaving 15 bases between the germline ends. CDR3 in amino acids: CATSRDLGGRGNYGYTF. Written as DNA, the CDR3 is TGTGCCACCAGCAGAGATCTGGGGGGCAGAGGTAACTATGGCTACACCTTC.

V is TRBV20-1 and J is TRBJ1-5, with D unclear. Germline assignment: CDR1 DFQATT and CDR2 SNEGSKA (reference sequence). This CDR3 has 13 amino acids. Trimming pared 5 bases from V and 3 bases from J, leaving 11 bases between. This CDR3 reads CSAADRPNQPQHF. As DNA, the CDR3 is TGCAGTGCTGCAGACCGACCCAATCAGCCCCAGCATTTT.

V gene TRBV25-1 combines with J gene TRBJ2-5, with D tentatively TRBD2 (7 bases). The germline CDR1 and CDR2 sequences are MGHDK and SYGVNS. The CDR3 has 14 residues. V lost 3 bases and J 2 bases, leaving 10 bases between the germline ends. The CDR3 DNA reads as TGTGCCAGCAGTGACGGGGGGCGTCAAGAGACCCAGTACTTC. Translating it yields CASSDGGRQETQYF.